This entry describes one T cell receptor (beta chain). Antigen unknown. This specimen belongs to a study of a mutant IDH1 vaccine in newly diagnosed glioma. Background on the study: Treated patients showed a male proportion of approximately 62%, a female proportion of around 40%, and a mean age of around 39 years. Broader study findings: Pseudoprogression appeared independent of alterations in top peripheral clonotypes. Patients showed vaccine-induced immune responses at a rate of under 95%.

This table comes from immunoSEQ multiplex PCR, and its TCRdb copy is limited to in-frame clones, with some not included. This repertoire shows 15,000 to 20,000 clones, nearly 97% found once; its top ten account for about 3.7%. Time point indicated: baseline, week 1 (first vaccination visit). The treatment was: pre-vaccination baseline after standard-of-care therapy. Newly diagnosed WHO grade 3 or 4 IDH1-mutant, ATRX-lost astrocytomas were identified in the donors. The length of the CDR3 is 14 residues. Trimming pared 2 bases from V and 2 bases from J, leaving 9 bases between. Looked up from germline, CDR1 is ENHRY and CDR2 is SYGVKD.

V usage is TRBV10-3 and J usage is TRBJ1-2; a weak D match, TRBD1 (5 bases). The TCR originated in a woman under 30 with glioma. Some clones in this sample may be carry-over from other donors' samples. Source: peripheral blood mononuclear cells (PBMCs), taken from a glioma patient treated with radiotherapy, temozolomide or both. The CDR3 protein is CAISEGDGNYGYTF. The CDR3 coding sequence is TGTGCCATCAGTGAGGGGGACGGAAACTATGGCTACACCTTC.